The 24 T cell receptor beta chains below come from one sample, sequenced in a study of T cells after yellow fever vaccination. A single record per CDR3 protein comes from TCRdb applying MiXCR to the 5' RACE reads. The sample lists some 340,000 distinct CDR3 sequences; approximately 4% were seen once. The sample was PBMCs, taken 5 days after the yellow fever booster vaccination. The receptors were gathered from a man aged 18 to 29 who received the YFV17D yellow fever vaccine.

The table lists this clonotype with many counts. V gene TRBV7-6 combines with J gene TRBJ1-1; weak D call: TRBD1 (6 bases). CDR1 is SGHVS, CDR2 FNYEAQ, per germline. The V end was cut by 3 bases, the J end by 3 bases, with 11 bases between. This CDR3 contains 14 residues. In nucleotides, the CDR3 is TGTGCCAGCAGCTTGTGGGGGCTTGACACTGAAGCTTTCTTT. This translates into CASSLWGLDTEAFF.

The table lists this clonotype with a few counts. The CDR3, as DNA: TGTGCCAGTAGGCCGCACCCGACAGGGGGCCCATCCTACAATGAGCAGTTCTTC. Translation: CASRPHPTGGPSYNEQFF. V is TRBV19 and J is TRBJ2-1, with 10 bases that match TRBD1. The trim removed 6 bases at V and 1 base at J, leaving 12 bases unmatched. Germline-derived CDR1 and CDR2 are LNHDA and SQIVND (reference sequence). CDR3 length equals 18 residues.

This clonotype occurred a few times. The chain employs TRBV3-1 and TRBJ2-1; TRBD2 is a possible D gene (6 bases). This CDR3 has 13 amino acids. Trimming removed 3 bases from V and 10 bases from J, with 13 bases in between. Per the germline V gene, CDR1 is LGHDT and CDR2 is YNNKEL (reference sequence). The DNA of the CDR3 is TGTGCCAGCAGCCAGGTCCCGGGGGTGGAGCAGTTCTTC. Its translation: CASSQVPGVEQFF.

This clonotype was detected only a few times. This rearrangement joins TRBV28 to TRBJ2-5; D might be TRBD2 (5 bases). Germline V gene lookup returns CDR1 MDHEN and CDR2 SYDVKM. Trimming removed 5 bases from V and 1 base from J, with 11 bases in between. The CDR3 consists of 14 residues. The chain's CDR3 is CASSPQRLQETQYF. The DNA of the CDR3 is TGTGCCAGCAGTCCCCAGCGGCTCCAAGAGACCCAGTACTTC.

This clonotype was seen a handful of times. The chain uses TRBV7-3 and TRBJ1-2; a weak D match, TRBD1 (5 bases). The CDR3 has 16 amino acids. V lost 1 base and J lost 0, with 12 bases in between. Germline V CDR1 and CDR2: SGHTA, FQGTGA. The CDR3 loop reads CASSLIQALANYGYTF. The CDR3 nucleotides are TGTGCCAGCAGCTTAATACAGGCGTTAGCTAACTATGGCTACACCTTC.

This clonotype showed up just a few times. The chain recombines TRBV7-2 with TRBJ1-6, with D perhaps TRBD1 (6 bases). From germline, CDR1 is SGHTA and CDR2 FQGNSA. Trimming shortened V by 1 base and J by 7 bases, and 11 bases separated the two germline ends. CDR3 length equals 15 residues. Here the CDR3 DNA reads TGTGCCAGCAGCTTAGGGGGACACTCAAATTCACCCCTCCACTTT. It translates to CASSLGGHSNSPLHF.

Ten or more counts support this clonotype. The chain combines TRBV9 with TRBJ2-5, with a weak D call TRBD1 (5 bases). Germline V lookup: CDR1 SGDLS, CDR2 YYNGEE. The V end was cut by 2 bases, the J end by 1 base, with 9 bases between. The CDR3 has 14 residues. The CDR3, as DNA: TGTGCCAGCAGCGTGGGGCAGCCCCAAGAGACCCAGTACTTC. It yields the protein CASSVGQPQETQYF.

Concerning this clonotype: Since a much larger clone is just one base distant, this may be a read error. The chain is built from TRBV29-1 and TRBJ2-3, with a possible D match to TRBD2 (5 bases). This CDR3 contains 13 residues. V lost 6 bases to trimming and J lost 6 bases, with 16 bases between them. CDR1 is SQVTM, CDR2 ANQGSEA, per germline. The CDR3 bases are TGCAGCGTGCACGGCGGGCGCCTCGATACGCAGTATTTT. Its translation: CSVHGGRLDTQYF.

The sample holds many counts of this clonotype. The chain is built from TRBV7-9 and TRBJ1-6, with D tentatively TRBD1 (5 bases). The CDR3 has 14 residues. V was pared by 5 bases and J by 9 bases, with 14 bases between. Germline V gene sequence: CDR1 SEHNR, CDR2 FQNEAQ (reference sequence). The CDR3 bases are TGTGCCAGCAGCCCCGGGACGAGCGGTTCACCCCTCCACTTT. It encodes CASSPGTSGSPLHF.

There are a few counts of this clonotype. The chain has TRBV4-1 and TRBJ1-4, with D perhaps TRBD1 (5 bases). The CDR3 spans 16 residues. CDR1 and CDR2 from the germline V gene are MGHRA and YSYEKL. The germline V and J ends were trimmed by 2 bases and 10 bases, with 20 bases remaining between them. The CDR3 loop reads CASSQPPQGEGGKLFF. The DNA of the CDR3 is TGCGCCAGCAGCCAACCCCCCCAGGGTGAGGGAGGAAAACTGTTTTTT.

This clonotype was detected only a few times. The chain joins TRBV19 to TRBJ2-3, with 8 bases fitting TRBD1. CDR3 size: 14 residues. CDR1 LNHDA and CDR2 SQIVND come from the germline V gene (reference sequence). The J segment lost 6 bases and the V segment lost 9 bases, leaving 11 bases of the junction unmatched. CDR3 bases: TGTGCCAGCAGAAACAGGGGGAACCTTGATACGCAGTATTTT. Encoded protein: CASRNRGNLDTQYF. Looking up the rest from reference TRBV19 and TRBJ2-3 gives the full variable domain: DGGITQSPKYLFRKEGQNVTLSCEQNLNHDAMYWYRQDPGQGLRLIYYSQIVNDFQKGDIAEGYSVSREKKESFPLTVTSAQKNPTAFYLCASRNRGNLDTQYFGPGTRLTVL.

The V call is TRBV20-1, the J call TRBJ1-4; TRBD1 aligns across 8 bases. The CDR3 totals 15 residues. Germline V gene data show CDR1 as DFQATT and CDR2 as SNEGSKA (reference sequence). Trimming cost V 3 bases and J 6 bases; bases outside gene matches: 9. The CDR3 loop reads CSARDPGQEYEKLFF. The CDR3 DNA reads TGCAGTGCTAGGGACCCGGGACAGGAGTATGAAAAACTGTTTTTT.

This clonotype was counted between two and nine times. This CDR3 reads CASSRGDRETQYF. CDR3 DNA: TGTGCCAGCAGTCGGGGGGATAGGGAGACCCAGTACTTC. V and J are TRBV12-3 or TRBV12-4 and TRBJ2-5, with 7 nucleotides matching TRBD2. CDR3 size: 13 residues. The V and J ends lost 5 bases and 5 bases, in that order; junction bases with no gene match: 5.

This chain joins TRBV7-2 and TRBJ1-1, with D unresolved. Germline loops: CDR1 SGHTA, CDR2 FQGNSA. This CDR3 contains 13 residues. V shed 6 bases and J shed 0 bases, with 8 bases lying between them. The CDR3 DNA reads TGTGCCAGCAGGAAATTTATGAACACTGAAGCTTTCTTT. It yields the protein CASRKFMNTEAFF.

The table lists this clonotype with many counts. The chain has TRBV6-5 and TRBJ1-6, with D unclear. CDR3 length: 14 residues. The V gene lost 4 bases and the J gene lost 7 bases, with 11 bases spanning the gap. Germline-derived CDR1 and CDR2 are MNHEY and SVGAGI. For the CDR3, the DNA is TGTGCCAGCAGTTCGCCGGGCCGCAATTCACCCCTCCACTTT. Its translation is CASSSPGRNSPLHF.

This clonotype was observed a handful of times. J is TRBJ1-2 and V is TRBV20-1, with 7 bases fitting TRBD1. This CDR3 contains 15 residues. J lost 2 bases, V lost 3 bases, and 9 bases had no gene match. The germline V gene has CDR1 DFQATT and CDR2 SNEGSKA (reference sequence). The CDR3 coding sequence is TGCAGTGCTAGCGCCGGACAGGTGACGAACTATGGCTACACCTTC. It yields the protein CSASAGQVTNYGYTF.

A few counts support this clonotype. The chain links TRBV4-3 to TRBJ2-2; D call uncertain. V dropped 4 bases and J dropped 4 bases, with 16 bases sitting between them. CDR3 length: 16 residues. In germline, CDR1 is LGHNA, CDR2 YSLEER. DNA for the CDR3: TGCGCCAGCAGCCGCAGAGAAGGGATGAGCACCGGGGAGCTGTTTTTT. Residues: CASSRREGMSTGELFF.

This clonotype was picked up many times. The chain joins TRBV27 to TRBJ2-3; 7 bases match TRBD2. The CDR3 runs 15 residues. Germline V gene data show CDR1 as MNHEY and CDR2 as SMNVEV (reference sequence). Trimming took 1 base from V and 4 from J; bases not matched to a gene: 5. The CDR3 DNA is TGTGCCAGCAGTTTATGGGGGGGGGTTGCAGATACGCAGTATTTT. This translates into CASSLWGGVADTQYF.

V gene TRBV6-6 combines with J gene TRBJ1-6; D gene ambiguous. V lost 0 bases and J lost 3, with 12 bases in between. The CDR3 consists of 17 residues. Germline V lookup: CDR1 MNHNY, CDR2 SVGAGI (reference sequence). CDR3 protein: CASSYSPSGIYNSPLHF. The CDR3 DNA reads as TGTGCCAGCAGTTACTCGCCGTCGGGCATCTATAATTCACCCCTCCACTTT.

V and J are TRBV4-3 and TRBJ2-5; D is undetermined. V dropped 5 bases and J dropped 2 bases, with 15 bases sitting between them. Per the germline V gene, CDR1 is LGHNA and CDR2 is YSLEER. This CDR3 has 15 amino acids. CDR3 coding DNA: TGCGCCAGCAGCTTTGGAACACGGATACAAGAGACCCAGTACTTC. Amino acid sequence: CASSFGTRIQETQYF.

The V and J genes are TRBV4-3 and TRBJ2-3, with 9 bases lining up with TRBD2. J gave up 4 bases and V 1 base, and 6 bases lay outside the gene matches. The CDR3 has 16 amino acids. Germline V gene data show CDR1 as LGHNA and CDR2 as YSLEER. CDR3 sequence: CASSQGGGGAADTQYF. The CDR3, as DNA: TGCGCCAGCAGCCAAGGTGGCGGGGGGGCCGCAGATACGCAGTATTTT.

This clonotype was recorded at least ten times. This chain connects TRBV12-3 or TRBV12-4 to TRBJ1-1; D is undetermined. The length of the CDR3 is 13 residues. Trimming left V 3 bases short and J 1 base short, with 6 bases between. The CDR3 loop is CASSLGWNTEAFF. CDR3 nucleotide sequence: TGTGCCAGCAGTTTGGGGTGGAACACTGAAGCTTTCTTT.

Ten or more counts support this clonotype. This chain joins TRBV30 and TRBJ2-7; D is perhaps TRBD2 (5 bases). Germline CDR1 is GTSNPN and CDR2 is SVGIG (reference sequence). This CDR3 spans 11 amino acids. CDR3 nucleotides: TGTGCGAGGGCTGATACCTACGAGCAGTACTTC. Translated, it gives CARADTYEQYF.

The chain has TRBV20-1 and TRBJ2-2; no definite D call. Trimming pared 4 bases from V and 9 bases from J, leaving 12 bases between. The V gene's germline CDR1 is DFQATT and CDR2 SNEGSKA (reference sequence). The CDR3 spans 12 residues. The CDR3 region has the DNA TGCAGTGCTAAGTTGTCAGCTAGGGAGCTGTTTTTT. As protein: CSAKLSARELFF.